Presented here are 12 T cell receptor beta chains from one specimen sequenced in a study of blood T cells in healthy people across ages. PCR was performed a second time for roughly 7 to 11 cycles using a sample-barcoded 5' primer and a J-beta primer mix. Using its own MiXCR run on the 5' RACE reads, TCRdb lists one record per CDR3 protein. Here the sample spans a few hundred thousand distinct CDR3 sequences, about 26% being singletons. Sequencing was performed on blood. These TCRs come from an older woman in good health.

V usage is TRBV9 and J usage is TRBJ2-5, with TRBD2 matching over 9 bases. The junction had 13 bases not matched to a gene; V was cut back by 0 bases and J by 13 bases. The length of the CDR3 is 15 residues. Germline-derived CDR1 and CDR2 are SGDLS and YYNGEE. The CDR3 loop reads CASSVDERGAPTAYF. The CDR3 DNA sequence: TGTGCCAGCAGCGTAGATGAGCGGGGGGCCCCAACGGCGTACTTC.

This clonotype has just one count. This chain links TRBV7-2 with TRBJ1-2, with unresolved D. The length of the CDR3 is 11 residues. V lost 10 bases to trimming and J lost 0 bases, with 6 bases between them. Germline V gene lookup returns CDR1 SGHTA and CDR2 FQGNSA. CDR3: CATAPNYGYTF. The CDR3 DNA sequence: TGTGCCACCGCACCTAACTATGGCTACACCTTC.

This clonotype was found a few times. The gene calls are TRBV7-2 and TRBJ1-6, with a possible D match to TRBD1 (5 bases). CDR1 is SGHTA, CDR2 FQGNSA, per germline. The CDR3 contains 15 residues. Trimming left V 2 bases short and J 7 bases short, with 12 bases between. CDR3 sequence (DNA): TGTGCCAGCAGCTTAAATTGGGGGGGAAATTCACCCCTCCACTTT. Its translation: CASSLNWGGNSPLHF.

This clonotype turned up a few times. The rearrangement links TRBV12-5 to TRBJ2-2; 10 nucleotides align to TRBD2. Per germline, CDR1 LGHNT and CDR2 FRNRAP. Losses at the gene ends were 2 bases for V and 6 bases for J; bases not matched to a gene: 9. CDR3 size: 17 residues. The CDR3 here is CASGLPTGTSVSGELFF. In DNA, the CDR3 is TGTGCTAGTGGTTTGCCCACCGGGACTAGCGTTTCCGGGGAGCTGTTTTTT.

In this sample, this clonotype turned up many times. The genes are TRBV12-3 or TRBV12-4 and TRBJ2-7; D may be TRBD2 (6 bases). The V gene lost 6 bases and the J gene lost 2 bases, with 11 bases spanning the gap. This CDR3 contains 13 residues. The CDR3 sequence: CASRRSGAYEQYF. CDR3 nucleotide sequence: TGTGCCAGCAGGAGGTCGGGGGCCTACGAGCAGTACTTC.

This chain connects TRBV9 to TRBJ2-2; 11 bases match TRBD2. V dropped 4 bases and J dropped 6; count of bases not matched to a gene: 5. This CDR3 region has 15 residues. Germline-derived CDR1 and CDR2 are SGDLS and YYNGEE. CDR3 amino acids: CASSRGLAGSGELFF. CDR3 coding DNA: TGTGCCAGCAGCCGCGGACTAGCGGGTTCCGGGGAGCTGTTTTTT.

The chain recombines TRBV7-2 with TRBJ1-4; 7 bases fit TRBD1. This CDR3 region has 14 residues. Unmatched junction bases numbered 7, after V lost 8 bases and J lost 4 bases. Germline loops: CDR1 SGHTA, CDR2 FQGNSA. The DNA of the CDR3 is TGTGCCAGCTCCCAGGGGGGGGGTAATGAAAAACTGTTTTTT. This translates into CASSQGGGNEKLFF.

This clonotype came up a few times. The gene calls are TRBV5-1 and TRBJ1-2; 7 bases agree with TRBD1. Unmatched junction bases numbered 7, after V lost 4 bases and J lost 4 bases. Germline CDR1 reads SGHRS; CDR2 reads YFSETQ. This CDR3 is 14 amino acids long. The CDR3 loop is CASSPGQRLYGYTF. The CDR3 coding sequence is TGCGCCAGCAGCCCGGGACAGCGACTCTATGGCTACACCTTC.

The chain recombines TRBV7-9 with TRBJ2-5; no firm D call. The last part of the DNA fits TRBJ2-7 better; the J call may be wrong. This CDR3 has 14 amino acids. Germline loops: CDR1 SEHNR, CDR2 FQNEAQ (reference sequence). The CDR3 sequence is CASSLQGFSYEQYF. CDR3 nucleotide sequence: TGTGCCAGCAGCTTACAAGGGTTCTCCTACGAGCAGTACTTC.

The chain is built from TRBV20-1 and TRBJ1-4, with 11 bases identical to TRBD1. After removal of 3 bases from V and 3 bases from J, the junction contained 6 bases not matched to a gene. This CDR3 spans 16 amino acids. Germline V gene sequence: CDR1 DFQATT, CDR2 SNEGSKA (reference sequence). The CDR3 region is CSARMGTGGPNEKLFF. The CDR3 DNA is TGCAGTGCTAGGATGGGGACAGGGGGTCCTAATGAAAAACTGTTTTTT.

In its sample, this clonotype was seen a few times. V usage is TRBV6-1 and J usage is TRBJ2-7; D is uncertain. CDR1 MNHNS and CDR2 SASEGT come from the germline V gene. Trimming took 6 bases from V and 0 from J, leaving 6 bases between them. CDR3 length equals 12 residues. The CDR3 is CASSWASYEQYF. In DNA, the CDR3 is TGTGCCAGCAGCTGGGCCTCCTACGAGCAGTACTTC.

There are a few counts of this clonotype. The rearrangement links TRBV3-1 to TRBJ1-4, with D possibly being TRBD1 (6 bases). Trimming removed 0 bases from V and 7 bases from J, with 15 bases in between. The V gene's germline CDR1 is LGHDT and CDR2 YNNKEL (reference sequence). This CDR3 region has 16 residues. CDR3 bases: TGTGCCAGCAGCCAAGACGGGGGCTCTGGAGCTGAAAAACTGTTTTTT. Translating gives CASSQDGGSGAEKLFF.